This T cell receptor beta chain comes out of a study of blood T cell repertoires in COVID-19. Adults between roughly 18 and 89 years of age took part from under 25 US areas. Symptom resolution, clearance, or two negative PCRs marked the recovered donors of Cohort 3. As originally analysed: From reference gene primer amplification, estimates of nucleated cell counts were derived. Data came from immunoSEQ multiplex PCR; TCRdb stores just in-frame clones and leaves some out. V and J calls and clone size are as listed in that table; D and trimming were resolved from the DNA. The sample yields some 390,000 clones, over 85% seen once. A note on this clone: This sample also contains other DNA sequences that code for the same CDR3.

The CDR3 is 14 residues long. The trim removed 2 bases at V and 5 bases at J, leaving 2 bases unmatched. CDR1 is MDHEN, CDR2 SYDVKM, per germline. This TCR was sampled from a woman in her thirties who had recovered from COVID-19. Sample: PBMCs or T cells enriched from blood (not recorded which). This chain uses TRBV28 with TRBJ2-1; 8 bases align to TRBD2. Here the CDR3 DNA reads TGTGCCAGCAGTTTAGCGGGGGGCGACAATGAGCAGTTCTTC. Its translation: CASSLAGGDNEQFF.